This record looks at one T cell receptor (beta chain) sequence and its context. The Seattle site enrolled patients during active infection and followed them longitudinally. The sample originates from a study of blood T cell repertoires in COVID-19. The wider study: Researchers got acute and convalescent COVID-19 samples from the United States, Italy and Spain. In each case, the material was cDNA or gDNA derived from T cells, B-cell-depleted T cells, or PBMCs.

V dropped 2 bases and J dropped 8 bases, with 16 bases sitting between them. This CDR3 is 14 amino acids long. CDR1 and CDR2 (germline): SGHKS, YYEKEE (reference sequence). Authors' methods: By means of reference gene primer amplification, nucleated cell counts were estimated. Only in-frame clones appear in the TCRdb table, and some are missing; sequencing was by immunoSEQ multiplex PCR. V and J calls plus clone size are reproduced from that table; the DNA served to infer D and trimming. The sample has roughly 180,000 clones, approximately 94% seen once. This sequence joins TRBV5-5 and TRBJ1-2, with a possible D match to TRBD1 (5 bases). This TCR was sampled from a man younger than 45 with COVID-19, enrolled during active disease. Input material: peripheral blood. Written as DNA, the CDR3 is TGTGCCAGCAGCTTCCCCGGGGGGGGTCGCGGCTACACCTTC. It is translated as CASSFPGGGRGYTF.